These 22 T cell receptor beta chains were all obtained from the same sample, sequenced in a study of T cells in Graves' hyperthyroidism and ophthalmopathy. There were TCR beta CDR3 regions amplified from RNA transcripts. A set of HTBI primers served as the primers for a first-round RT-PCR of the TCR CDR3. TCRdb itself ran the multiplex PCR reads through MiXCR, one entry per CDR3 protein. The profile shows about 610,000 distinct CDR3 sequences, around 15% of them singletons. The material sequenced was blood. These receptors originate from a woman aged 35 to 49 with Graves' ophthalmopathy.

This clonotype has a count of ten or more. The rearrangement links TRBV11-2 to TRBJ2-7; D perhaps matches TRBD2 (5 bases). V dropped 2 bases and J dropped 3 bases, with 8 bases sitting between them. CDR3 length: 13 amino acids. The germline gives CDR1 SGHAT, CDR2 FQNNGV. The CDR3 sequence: CASSLSRGYEQYF. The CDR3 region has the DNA TGTGCCAGCAGCTTATCCCGGGGCTACGAGCAGTACTTC.

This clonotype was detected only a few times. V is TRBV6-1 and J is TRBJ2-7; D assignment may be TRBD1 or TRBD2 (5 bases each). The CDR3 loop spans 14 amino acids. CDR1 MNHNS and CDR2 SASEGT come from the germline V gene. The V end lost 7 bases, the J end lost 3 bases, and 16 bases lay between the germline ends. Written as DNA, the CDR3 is TGTGCCAGCAAGAGGGGTCCTAGTCTCTACGAGCAGTACTTC. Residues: CASKRGPSLYEQYF.

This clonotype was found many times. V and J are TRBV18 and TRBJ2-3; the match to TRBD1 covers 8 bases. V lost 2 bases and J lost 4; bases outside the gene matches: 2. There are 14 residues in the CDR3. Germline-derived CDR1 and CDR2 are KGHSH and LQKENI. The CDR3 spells CASSPNRGADTQYF. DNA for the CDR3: TGTGCCAGCTCACCAAACAGGGGGGCAGATACGCAGTATTTT.

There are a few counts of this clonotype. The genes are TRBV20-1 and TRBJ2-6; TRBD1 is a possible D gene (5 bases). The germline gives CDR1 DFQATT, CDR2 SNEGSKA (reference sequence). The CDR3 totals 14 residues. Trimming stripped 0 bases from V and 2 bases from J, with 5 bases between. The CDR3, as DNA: TGCAGTGCTAGAGAAGGGGCTGGGGCCAACGTCCTGACTTTC. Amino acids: CSAREGAGANVLTF.

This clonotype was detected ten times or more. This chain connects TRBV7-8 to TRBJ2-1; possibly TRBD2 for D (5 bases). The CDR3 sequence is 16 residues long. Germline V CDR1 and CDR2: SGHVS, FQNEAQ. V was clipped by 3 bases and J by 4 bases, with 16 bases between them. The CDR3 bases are TGTGCCAGCAGCTTCAGTCGGCTAGCTCGATACAATGAGCAGTTCTTC. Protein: CASSFSRLARYNEQFF.

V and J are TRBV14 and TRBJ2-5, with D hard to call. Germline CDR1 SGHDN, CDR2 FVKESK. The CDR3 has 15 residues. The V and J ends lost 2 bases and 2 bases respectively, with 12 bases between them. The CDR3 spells CASSQNRAAQETQYF. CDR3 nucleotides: TGTGCCAGCAGCCAAAACCGGGCCGCGCAAGAGACCCAGTACTTC.

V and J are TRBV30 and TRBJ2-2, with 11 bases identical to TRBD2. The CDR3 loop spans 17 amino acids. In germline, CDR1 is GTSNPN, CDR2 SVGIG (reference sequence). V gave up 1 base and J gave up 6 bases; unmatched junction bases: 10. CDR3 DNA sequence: TGTGCCTGGAGTGCCACCCGACTAGCGGGATACCCCGGGGAGCTGTTTTTT. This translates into CAWSATRLAGYPGELFF.

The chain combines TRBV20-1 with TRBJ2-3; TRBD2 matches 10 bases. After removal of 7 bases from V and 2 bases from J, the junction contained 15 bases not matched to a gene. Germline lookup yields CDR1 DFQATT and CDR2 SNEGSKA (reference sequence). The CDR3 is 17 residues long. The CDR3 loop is CSGQGASGGVNTDTQYF. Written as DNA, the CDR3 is TGCAGTGGGCAGGGGGCTAGCGGGGGTGTTAACACAGATACGCAGTATTTT.

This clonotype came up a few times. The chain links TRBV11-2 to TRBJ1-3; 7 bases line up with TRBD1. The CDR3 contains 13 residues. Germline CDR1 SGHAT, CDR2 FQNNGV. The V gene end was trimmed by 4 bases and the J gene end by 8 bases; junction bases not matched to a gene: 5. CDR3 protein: CASSSSQGDTIYF. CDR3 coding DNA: TGTGCCAGCAGCTCTTCTCAGGGGGACACCATATATTTT.

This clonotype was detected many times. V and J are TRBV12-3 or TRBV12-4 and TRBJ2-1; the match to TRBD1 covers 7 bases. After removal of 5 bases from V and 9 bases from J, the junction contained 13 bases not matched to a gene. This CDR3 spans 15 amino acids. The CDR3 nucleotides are TGTGCCAGCAGTCTGAGGGGCAGGGGGTGGGGTGAGCAGTTCTTC. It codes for CASSLRGRGWGEQFF.

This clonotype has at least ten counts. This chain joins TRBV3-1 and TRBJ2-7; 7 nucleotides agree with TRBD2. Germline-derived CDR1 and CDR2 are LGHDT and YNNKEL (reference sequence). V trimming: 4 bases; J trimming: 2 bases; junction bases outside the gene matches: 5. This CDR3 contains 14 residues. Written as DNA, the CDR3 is TGTGCCAGCAGCCTTGGACTAGGGCCCTACGAGCAGTACTTC. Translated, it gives CASSLGLGPYEQYF.

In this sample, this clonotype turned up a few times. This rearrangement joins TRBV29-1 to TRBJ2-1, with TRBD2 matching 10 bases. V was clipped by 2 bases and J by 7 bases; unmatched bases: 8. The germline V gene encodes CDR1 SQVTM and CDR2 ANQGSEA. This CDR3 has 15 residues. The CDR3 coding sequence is TGCAGCGTTGAACTCGGAACTAGCGGGAAAAATGAGCAGTTCTTC. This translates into CSVELGTSGKNEQFF.

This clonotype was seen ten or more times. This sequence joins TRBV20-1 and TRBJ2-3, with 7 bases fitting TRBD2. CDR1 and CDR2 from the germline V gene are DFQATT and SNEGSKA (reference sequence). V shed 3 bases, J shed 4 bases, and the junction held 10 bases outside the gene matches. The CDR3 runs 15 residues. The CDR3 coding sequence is TGCAGTGCTAGGGCTCGAAGCGGGGCCGCAGATACGCAGTATTTT. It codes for CSARARSGAADTQYF.

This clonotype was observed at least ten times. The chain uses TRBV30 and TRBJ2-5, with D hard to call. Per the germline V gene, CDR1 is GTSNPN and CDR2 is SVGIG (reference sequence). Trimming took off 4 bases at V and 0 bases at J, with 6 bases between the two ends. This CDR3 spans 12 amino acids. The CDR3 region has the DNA TGTGCCTGGACCCGGAACCAAGAGACCCAGTACTTC. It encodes CAWTRNQETQYF. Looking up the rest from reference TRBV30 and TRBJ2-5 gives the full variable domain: SQTIHQWPATLVQPVGSPLSLECTVEGTSNPNLYWYRQAAGRGLQLLFYSVGIGQISSEVPQNLSASRPQDRQFILSSKKLLLSDSGFYLCAWTRNQETQYFGPGTRLLVL.

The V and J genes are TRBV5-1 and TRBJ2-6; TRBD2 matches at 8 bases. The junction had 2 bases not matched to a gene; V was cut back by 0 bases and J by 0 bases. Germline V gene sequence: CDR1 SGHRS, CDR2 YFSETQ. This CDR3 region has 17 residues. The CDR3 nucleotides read TGCGCCAGCAGCTTGGCCAGCGGGAGCTCTGGGGCCAACGTCCTGACTTTC. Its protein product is CASSLASGSSGANVLTF.

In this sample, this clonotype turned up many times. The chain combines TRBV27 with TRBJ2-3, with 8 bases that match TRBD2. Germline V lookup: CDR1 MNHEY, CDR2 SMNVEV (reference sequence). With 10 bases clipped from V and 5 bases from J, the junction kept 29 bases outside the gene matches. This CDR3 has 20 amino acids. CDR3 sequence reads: CAIEPAGEHSGGRSKDTQYF. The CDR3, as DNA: TGTGCCATCGAGCCCGCAGGGGAGCATTCTGGCGGGAGGTCAAAAGATACGCAGTATTTT.

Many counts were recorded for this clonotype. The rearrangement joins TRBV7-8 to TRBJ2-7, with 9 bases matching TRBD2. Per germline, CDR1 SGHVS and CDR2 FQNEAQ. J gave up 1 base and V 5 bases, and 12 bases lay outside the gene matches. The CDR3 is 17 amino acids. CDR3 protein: CASSPYGSGSLSYEQYF. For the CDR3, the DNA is TGTGCCAGCAGCCCTTATGGTAGCGGGAGCTTGTCCTACGAGCAGTACTTC.

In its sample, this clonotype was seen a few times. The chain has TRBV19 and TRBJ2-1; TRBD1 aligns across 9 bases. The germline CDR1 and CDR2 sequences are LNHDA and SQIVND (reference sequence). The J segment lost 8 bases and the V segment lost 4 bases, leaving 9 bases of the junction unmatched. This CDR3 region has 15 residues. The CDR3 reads CASSREDRGRDEQFF. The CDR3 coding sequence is TGTGCCAGTAGTAGAGAGGACAGGGGCAGGGATGAGCAGTTCTTC.

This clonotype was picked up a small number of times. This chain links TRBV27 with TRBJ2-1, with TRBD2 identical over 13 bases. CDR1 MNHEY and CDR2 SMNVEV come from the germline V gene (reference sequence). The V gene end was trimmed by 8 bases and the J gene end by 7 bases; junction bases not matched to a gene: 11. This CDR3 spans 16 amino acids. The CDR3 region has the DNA TGTGCCAGCGCTAGGGGAACTAGCGGGAGGGTGAATGAGCAGTTCTTC. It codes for CASARGTSGRVNEQFF.

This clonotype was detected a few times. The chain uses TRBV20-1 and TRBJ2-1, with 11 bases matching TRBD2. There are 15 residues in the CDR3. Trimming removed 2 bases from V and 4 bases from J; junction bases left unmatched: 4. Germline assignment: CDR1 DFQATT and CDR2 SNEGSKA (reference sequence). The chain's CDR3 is CSARLAGGAYNEQFF. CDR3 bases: TGCAGTGCTAGACTAGCGGGGGGCGCTTACAATGAGCAGTTCTTC.

The CDR3 DNA reads as TGTGCCAGCAGCGACAGGGGGGGAAGCTCCTACAATGAGCAGTTCTTC. Its protein product is CASSDRGGSSYNEQFF. This sequence joins TRBV6-1 and TRBJ2-1; 9 bases line up with TRBD1. Germline V CDR1 and CDR2: MNHNS, SASEGT. The CDR3 has 16 amino acids. The J segment lost 0 bases and the V segment lost 6 bases, leaving 6 bases of the junction unmatched.

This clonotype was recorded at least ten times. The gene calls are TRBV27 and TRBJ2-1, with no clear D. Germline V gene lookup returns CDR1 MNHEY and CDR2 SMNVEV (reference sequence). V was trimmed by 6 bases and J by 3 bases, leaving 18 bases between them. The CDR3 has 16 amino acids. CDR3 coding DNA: TGTGCCAGCAGCCCATCTAGGTTTGTGGGCTACAATGAGCAGTTCTTC. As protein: CASSPSRFVGYNEQFF.